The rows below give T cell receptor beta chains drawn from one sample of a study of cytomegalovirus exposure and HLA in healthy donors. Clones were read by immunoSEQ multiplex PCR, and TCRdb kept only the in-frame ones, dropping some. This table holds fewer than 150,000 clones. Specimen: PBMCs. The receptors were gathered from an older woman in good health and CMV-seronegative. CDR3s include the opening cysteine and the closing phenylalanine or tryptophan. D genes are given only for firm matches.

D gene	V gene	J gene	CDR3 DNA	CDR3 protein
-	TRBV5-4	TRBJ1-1	TGTGCCAGCAGCTTGGGCGGCGGGAGAGGCACTGAAGCTTTCTTT	CASSLGGGRGTEAFF
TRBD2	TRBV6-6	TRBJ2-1	TGTGCCAGCAGTTACGGGACTACAAACTACAATGAGCAGTTCTTC	CASSYGTTNYNEQFF
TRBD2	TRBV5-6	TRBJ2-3	TGTGCCAGCAGCTTGATAGCGGGAGGCACAGATACGCAGTATTTT	CASSLIAGGTDTQYF
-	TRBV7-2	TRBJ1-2	TGTGCCAGCAGCCCGGGGAACTTACCAGACTATGGCTACACCTTC	CASSPGNLPDYGYTF
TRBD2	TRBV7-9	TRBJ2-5	TGTGCCAGCAGCTTAGACGGGGGGACGGGGGAGACCCAGTACTTC	CASSLDGGTGETQYF
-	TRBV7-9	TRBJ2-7	TGTGCCAGCAGCTTCTCCTCCTACGAGCAGTACTTC	CASSFSSYEQYF
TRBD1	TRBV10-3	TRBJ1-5	TGTGCCACGACCGGGACAGGGGGGGTCTGGGGTCAGCCCCAGCATTTT	CATTGTGGVWGQPQHF
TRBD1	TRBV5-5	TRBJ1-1	TGTGCCAGCAGCTGGGACAGGGGGATTGAAGCTTTCTTT	CASSWDRGIEAFF
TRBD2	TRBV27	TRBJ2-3	TGTGCCAGCACAGATACTAGCGGGCCCCTTTGGGAGCAGTATTTT	CASTDTSGPLWEQYF
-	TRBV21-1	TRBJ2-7	TGTGCCAGCAGCAAAGGGGGCTCTGCCAGAAAAAAAAGCTCCTACGAGCAGTACTTC	CASSKGGSARKKSSYEQYF
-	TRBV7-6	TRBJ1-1	TGTGCCAGCAGCGCCAGTTATTTGCAAGACACTGAAGCTTTCTTT	CASSASYLQDTEAFF
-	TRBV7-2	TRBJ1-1	TGTGCCAGCAGCTTGGGCCGTACGGGGAGGACTGAAGCTTTCTTT	CASSLGRTGRTEAFF
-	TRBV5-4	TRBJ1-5	TGTGCCAGCAGCTTGGCGGGGGTTGGCAATCAGCCCCAGCATTTT	CASSLAGVGNQPQHF
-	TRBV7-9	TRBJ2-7	TGTGCCAGCAGCTTCCCCACAGGGACCAACACCTACGAGCAGTACTTC	CASSFPTGTNTYEQYF
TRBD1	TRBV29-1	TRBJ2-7	TGCAGCGTTAAACAGGGGACCGAGCAGTACTTC	CSVKQGTEQYF
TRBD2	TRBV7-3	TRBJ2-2	TGTGCCAGCAGCTTATTTACCGGACTAGCGGGAGGGCGTACCGGGGAGCTGTTTTTT	CASSLFTGLAGGRTGELFF
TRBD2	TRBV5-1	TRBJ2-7	TGCGCCAGCAGCTTGGGCCTAGCGGGGGGGCGCGACGAGCAGTACTTC	CASSLGLAGGRDEQYF
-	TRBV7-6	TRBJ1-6	TGTGCCAGCAGCGAAACAGGGCATAGCTCCTATAATTCACCCCTCCACTTT	CASSETGHSSYNSPLHF
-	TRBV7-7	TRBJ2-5	TGTGCTAGCAGCTTAGGCAGGCAAGAGACCCAGTACTTC	CASSLGRQETQYF
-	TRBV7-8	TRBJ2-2	TGTGCCAGCAGGAGGGCCCCCTTGGACACCGGGGAGCTGTTTTTT	CASRRAPLDTGELFF
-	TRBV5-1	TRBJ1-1	TGCGCCAGCAGCGCCACCGGTCAGGGGCGGAACACTGAAGCTTTCTTT	CASSATGQGRNTEAFF
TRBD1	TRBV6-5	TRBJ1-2	TGTGCCAGCAGTTACTCGAGGACAGGGGGCAGCTATGGCTACACCTTC	CASSYSRTGGSYGYTF
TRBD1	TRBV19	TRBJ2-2	TGTGCCAGTCGCTTAGGACAGGGGTACACCGGGGAGCTGTTTTTT	CASRLGQGYTGELFF
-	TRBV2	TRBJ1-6	TGTGCCAGCATTCCCCCCGGGTTGTCACCCCTCCACTTT	CASIPPGLSPLHF
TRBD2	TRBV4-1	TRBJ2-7	TGCGCCAGCAGCCAAGCCGGGACTAGCGGCTCCTACGAGCAGTACTTC	CASSQAGTSGSYEQYF
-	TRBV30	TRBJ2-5	TGTGCCTGGAGTATGGTCAGGGCCCAAGAGACCCAGTACTTC	CAWSMVRAQETQYF
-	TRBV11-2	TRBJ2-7	TGTGCCAGCAGCTATACCCCCGGCGAGCAGTACTTC	CASSYTPGEQYF
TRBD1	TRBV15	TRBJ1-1	TGTGCCACCAGCGGGAGCAGGGGGCGGTGGACTGAAGCTTTCTTT	CATSGSRGRWTEAFF
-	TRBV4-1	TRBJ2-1	TGCGCCAGCAGCCAAGTTCTCGGGATCCATATCAATGAGCAGTTCTTC	CASSQVLGIHINEQFF
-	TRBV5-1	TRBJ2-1	TGCGCCAGCAGCTTGGGTGGCTCATTCTACAATGAGCAGTTCTTC	CASSLGGSFYNEQFF